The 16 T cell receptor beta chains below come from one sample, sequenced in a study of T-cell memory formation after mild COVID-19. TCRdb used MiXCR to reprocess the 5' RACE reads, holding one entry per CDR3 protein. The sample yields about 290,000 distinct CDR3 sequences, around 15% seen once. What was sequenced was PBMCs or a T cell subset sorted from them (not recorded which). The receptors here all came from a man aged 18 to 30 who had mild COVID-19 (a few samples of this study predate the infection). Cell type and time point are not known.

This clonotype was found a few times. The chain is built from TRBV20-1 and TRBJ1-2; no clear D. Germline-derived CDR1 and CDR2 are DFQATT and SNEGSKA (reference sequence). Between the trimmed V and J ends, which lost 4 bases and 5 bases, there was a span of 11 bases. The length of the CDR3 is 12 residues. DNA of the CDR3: TGCAGTGCTACTACAGACCAATATGGCTACACCTTC. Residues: CSATTDQYGYTF.

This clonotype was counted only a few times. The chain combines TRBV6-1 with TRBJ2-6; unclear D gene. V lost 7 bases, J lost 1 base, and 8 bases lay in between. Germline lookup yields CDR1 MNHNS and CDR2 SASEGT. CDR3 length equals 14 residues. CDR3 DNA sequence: TGTGCCAGCACCACAAATTCTGGGGCCAACGTCCTGACTTTC. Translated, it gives CASTTNSGANVLTF.

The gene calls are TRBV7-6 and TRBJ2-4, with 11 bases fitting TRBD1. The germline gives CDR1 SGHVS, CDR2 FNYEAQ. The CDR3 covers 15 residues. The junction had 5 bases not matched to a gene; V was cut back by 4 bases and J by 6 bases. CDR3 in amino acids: CASSSGQGDGNIQYF. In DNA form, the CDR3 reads TGTGCCAGCAGCTCGGGACAGGGGGACGGAAACATTCAGTACTTC.

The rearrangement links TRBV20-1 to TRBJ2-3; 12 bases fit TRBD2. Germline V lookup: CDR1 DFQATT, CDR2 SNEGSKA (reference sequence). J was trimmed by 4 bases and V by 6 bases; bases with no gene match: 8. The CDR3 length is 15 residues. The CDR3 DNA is TGCAGTGCCCTCGGACTAGCGGGGAGGGCAGATACGCAGTATTTT. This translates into CSALGLAGRADTQYF.

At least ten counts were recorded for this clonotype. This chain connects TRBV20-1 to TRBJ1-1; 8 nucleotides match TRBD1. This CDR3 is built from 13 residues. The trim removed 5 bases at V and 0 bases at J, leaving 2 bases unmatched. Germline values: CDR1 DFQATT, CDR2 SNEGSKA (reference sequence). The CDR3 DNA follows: TGCAGTGCTGACAGGGGAATGAACACTGAAGCTTTCTTT. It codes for CSADRGMNTEAFF.

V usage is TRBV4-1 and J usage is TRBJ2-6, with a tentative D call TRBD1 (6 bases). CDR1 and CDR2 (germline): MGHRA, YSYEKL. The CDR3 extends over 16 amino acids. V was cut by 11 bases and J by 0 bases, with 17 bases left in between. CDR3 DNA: TGCGCCGGTGCCAAAACAGGGCCCTCTGGGGCCAACGTCCTGACTTTC. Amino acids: CAGAKTGPSGANVLTF.

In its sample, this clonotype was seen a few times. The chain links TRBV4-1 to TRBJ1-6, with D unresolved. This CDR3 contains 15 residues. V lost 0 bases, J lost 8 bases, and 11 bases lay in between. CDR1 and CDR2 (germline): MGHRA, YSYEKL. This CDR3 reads CASSQELGKYSPLHF. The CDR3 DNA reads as TGCGCCAGCAGCCAAGAGCTTGGCAAGTATTCACCCCTCCACTTT.

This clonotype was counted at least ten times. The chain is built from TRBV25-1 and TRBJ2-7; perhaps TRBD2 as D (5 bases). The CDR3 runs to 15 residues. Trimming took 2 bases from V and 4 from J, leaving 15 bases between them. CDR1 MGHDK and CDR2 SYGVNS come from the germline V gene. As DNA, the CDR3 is TGTGCCAGCAGTGAAGGGAGTGCTGCTGGGTACGAGCAGTACTTC. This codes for CASSEGSAAGYEQYF.

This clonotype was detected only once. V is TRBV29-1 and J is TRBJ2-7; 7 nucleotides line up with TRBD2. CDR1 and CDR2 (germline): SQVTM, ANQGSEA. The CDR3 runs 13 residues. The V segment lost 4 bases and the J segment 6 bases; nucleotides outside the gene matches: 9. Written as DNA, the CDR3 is TGCAGCGTTGTGGGACTACGAGTTGGCGAGCAGTACTTC. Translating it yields CSVVGLRVGEQYF.

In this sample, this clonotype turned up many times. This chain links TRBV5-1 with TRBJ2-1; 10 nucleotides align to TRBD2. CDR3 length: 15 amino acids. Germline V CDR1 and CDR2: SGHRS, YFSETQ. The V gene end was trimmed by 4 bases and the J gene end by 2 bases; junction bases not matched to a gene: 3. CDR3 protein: CASSPLAGTYNEQFF. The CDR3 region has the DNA TGCGCCAGCAGCCCACTAGCGGGGACCTACAATGAGCAGTTCTTC. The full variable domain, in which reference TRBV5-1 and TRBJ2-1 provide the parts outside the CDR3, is KAGVTQTPRYLIKTRGQQVTLSCSPISGHRSVSWYQQTPGQGLQFLFEYFSETQRNKGNFPGRFSGRQFSNSRSEMNVSTLELGDSALYLCASSPLAGTYNEQFFGPGTRLTVL.

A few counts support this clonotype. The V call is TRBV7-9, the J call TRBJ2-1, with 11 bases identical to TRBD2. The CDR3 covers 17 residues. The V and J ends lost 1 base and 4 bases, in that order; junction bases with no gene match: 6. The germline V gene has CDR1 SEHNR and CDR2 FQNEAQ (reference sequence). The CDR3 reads CASSLELAGEIYNEQFF. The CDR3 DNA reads TGTGCCAGCAGCTTAGAACTAGCGGGGGAGATTTACAATGAGCAGTTCTTC. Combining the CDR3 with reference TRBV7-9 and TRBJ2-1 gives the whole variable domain DTGVSQNPRHKITKRGQNVTFRCDPISEHNRLYWYRQTLGQGPEFLTYFQNEAQLEKSRLLSDRFSAERPKGSFSTLEIQRTEQGDSAMYLCASSLELAGEIYNEQFFGPGTRLTVL.

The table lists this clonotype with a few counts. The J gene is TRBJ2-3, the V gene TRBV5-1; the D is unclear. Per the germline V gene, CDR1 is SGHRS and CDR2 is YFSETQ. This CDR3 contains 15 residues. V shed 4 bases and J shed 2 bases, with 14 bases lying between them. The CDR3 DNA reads TGCGCCAGCAGCAAGCTAGAGCGCCCCACAGATACGCAGTATTTT. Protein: CASSKLERPTDTQYF.

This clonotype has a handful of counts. The CDR3 DNA is TGTGCCATCAGTGAAATGGTTAATTCACCCCTCCACTTT. This gives the protein CAISEMVNSPLHF. The chain combines TRBV10-3 with TRBJ1-6; D is uncertain. V lost 3 bases to trimming and J lost 6 bases, with 6 bases between them. Germline assignment: CDR1 ENHRY and CDR2 SYGVKD. This CDR3 is built from 13 residues.

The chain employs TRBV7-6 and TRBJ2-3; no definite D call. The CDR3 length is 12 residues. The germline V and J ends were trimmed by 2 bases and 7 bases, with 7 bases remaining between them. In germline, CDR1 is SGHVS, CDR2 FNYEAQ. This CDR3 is CASSLWRNTQYF. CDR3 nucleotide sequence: TGTGCCAGCAGCTTATGGAGAAATACGCAGTATTTT.

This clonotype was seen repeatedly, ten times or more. The CDR3 DNA is TGTGCCAGCAGCGACACAGATACGCAGTATTTT. Its protein product is CASSDTDTQYF. The chain recombines TRBV2 with TRBJ2-3; D not resolved. From germline, CDR1 is SNHLY and CDR2 FYNNEI. V dropped 6 bases and J dropped 2 bases, with 3 bases sitting between them. CDR3 length: 11 residues.

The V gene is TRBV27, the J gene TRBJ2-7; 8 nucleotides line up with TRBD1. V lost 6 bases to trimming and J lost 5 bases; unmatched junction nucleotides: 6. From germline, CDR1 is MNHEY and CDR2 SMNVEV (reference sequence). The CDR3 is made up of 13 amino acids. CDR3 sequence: CASSGGTGNEQYF. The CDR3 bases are TGTGCCAGCAGCGGTGGGACAGGCAACGAGCAGTACTTC.